The 2 T cell receptor beta chains reported below all come from one sample, sequenced in a study of CD8 T cells in Susac syndrome. RNA was extracted with the RNeasy kit, and a quantity of roughly 0.5 to 1 ug was reverse transcribed using random hexamers. In TCRdb, the immunoSEQ multiplex PCR reads were re-called with MiXCR into one record per CDR3 protein. The repertoire has hundreds of thousands of distinct CDR3 sequences, 85% to 95% of them found once; the top ten carry 0.082%. Sequenced input: CD4+ T cells from PBMCs. These receptors were collected from a human donor with multiple sclerosis.

The rearrangement links TRBV2 to TRBJ2-7, with unresolved D. The V end lost 5 bases, the J end lost 4 bases, and 9 bases lay between the germline ends. In germline, CDR1 is SNHLY, CDR2 FYNNEI. CDR3 length: 12 residues. The CDR3 DNA sequence: TGTGCCAGCAGTTATATTGAGTACGAGCAGTACGTC. Translated, it gives CASSYIEYEQYV.

The chain recombines TRBV27 with TRBJ1-2; D perhaps matches TRBD1 (5 bases). The CDR3 loop spans 17 amino acids. Trimming shortened V by 2 bases and J by 3 bases, and 19 bases separated the two germline ends. Germline V gene data show CDR1 as MNHEY and CDR2 as SMNVEV (reference sequence). Here the CDR3 reads CASSLGRGEGPYYGYTF. In nucleotides, the CDR3 is TGTGCCAGCAGTTTAGGACGGGGCGAGGGGCCCTACTATGGCTACACCTTC.